This T cell receptor beta chain was profiled in a study of beta chain features in type 1 diabetes. General observations from the study: Compared to healthy donors, patients appeared to have naive, central memory and Treg TCRB repertoires that were more alike.

Details on this clone: Its cognate antigen is unknown.

Germline values: CDR1 SGHDT, CDR2 YYEEEE. The CDR3 sequence is 14 residues long. The V end lost 3 bases, the J end lost 0 bases, and 8 bases lay between the germline ends. Investigators reverse transcribed all isolated RNA, so they sequenced expressed TCRB transcripts. Profiled with immunoSEQ multiplex PCR; TCRdb holds only in-frame clones, not every one. The table shows around 190,000 clones, with around 13% occurring only once. Sequenced sample: central memory CD4+ T cells from blood. This chain connects TRBV5-6 to TRBJ2-3; D ambiguous. The clonotype comes from a woman under 30 in good health. This chain's CDR3 is CASSSGRSTDTQYF. In DNA, the CDR3 is TGTGCCAGCAGCTCGGGTAGAAGCACAGATACGCAGTATTTT.